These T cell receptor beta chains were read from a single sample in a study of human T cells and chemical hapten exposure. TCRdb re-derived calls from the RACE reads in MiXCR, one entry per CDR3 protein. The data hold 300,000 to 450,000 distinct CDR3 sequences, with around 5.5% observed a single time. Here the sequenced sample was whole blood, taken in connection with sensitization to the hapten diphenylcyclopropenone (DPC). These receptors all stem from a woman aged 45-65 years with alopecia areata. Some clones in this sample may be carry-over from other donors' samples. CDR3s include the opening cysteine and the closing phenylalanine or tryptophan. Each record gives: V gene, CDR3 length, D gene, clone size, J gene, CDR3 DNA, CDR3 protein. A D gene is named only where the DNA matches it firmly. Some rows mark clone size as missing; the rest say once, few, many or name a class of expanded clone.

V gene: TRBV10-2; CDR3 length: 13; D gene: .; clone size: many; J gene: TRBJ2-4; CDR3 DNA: TGCGCCAGCAGGGACAGTTTGGGGGACATTCAGTACTTC; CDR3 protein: CASRDSLGDIQYF
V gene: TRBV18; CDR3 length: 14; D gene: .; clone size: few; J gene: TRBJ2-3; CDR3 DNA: TGTGCCAGCTCACCCTCGAGGGAAACAGATACGCAGTATTTT; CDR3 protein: CASSPSRETDTQYF
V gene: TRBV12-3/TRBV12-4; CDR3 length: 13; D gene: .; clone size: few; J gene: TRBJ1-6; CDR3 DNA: TGTGCCAGCAGTTCTCCAGGGAATTCACCCCTCCACTTT; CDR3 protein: CASSSPGNSPLHF
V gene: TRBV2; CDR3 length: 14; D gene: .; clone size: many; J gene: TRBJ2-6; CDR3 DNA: TGTGCCAGCATTCAGGCCGGAGGGGCCAACGTCCTGACTTTC; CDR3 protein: CASIQAGGANVLTF
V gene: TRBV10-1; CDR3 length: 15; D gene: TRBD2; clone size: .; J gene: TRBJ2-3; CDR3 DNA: TGCGCCAGCAGTGAGTCTAGCGGGAGCCCAGATACGCAGTATTTT; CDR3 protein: CASSESSGSPDTQYF
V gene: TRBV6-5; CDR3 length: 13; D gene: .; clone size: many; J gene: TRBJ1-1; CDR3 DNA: TGTGCCAGCAGTGCACCGATGAACACTGAAGCTTTCTTT; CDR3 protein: CASSAPMNTEAFF
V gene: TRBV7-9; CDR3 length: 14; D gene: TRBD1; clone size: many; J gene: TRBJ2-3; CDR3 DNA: TGTGCCAGCAGCCCTGGGACAGGCCGAGGCACGCAGTATTTT; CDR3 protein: CASSPGTGRGTQYF
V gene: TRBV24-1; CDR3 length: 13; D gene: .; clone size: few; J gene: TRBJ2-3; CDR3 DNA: TGTGCCACCAGGGCAGCTAGCACAGATACGCAGTATTTT; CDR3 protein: CATRAASTDTQYF
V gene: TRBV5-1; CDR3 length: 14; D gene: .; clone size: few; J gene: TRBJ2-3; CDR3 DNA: TGCGCCAGCAGCCAGCTAGCGAGCGCAGATACGCAGTATTTT; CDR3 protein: CASSQLASADTQYF
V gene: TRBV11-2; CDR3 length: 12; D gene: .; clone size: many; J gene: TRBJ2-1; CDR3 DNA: TGTGCCAGCAGCTTAGATTCACATGAGCAGTTCTTC; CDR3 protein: CASSLDSHEQFF
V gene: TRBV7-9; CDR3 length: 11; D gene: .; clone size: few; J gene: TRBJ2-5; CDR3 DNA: TGTGCCAGCAGCTGGAAAGAGACCCAGTACTTC; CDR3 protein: CASSWKETQYF
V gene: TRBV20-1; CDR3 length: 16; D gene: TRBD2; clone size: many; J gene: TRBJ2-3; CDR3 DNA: TGCAGTGCTAGAGGCCTTAGCGGGAGTGGTTCAGATACGCAGTATTTT; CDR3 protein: CSARGLSGSGSDTQYF
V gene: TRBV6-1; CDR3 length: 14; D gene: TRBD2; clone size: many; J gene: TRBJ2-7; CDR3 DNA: TGTGCCAGCCTTGGGACTAGCGGTTTTTACGAGCAGTACTTC; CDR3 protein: CASLGTSGFYEQYF
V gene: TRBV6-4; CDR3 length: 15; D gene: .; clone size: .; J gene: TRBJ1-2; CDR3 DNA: TGTGCCAACCTTTTAGAGGACGGAAGCTTCTATGGCTACACCTTC; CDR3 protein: CANLLEDGSFYGYTF
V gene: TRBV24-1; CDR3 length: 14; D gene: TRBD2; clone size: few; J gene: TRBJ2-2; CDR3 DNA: TGTGCCACCAGGAGCGGGAGTGGCACCGGGGAGCTGTTTTTT; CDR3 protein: CATRSGSGTGELFF